The 27 T cell receptor beta chains listed next were all sequenced from one sample in a study of shared clonotypes between healthy human individuals. The repertoire was sequenced with immunoSEQ multiplex PCR; TCRdb's copy has only in-frame clones and lacks some. The table records 2 million to 2.5 million clones, 85% to 95% of them present only once. Sequencing was carried out using naive CD4+ T cells sorted from blood. Subset denoted: CD45RA+ positively selected. These receptors originate from a man aged 18 to 35 in good health.

This chain uses TRBV2 with TRBJ2-5; no clear D gene. Germline lookup yields CDR1 SNHLY and CDR2 FYNNEI. The CDR3 has 13 amino acids. Trimming removed 8 bases at V and 5 bases at J, with 15 bases between. The CDR3 loop reads CASFLAPRETQYF. The CDR3 coding sequence is TGTGCCAGCTTTTTGGCGCCACGGGAGACCCAGTACTTC.

The table lists this clone with a count of one. The DNA of the CDR3 is TGTGCCAGCAGTCCCCCCGGACAGGGCCCCTACAATGAGCAGTTCTTC. Protein sequence: CASSPPGQGPYNEQFF. V usage is TRBV6-6 and J usage is TRBJ2-1, with 8 bases matching TRBD1. This CDR3 is built from 16 residues. CDR1 is MNHNY and CDR2 is SVGAGI in the germline V gene (reference sequence). The V gene end was trimmed by 5 bases and the J gene end by 2 bases; junction bases not matched to a gene: 8.

The chain links TRBV5-4 to TRBJ2-7, with TRBD1 matching 10 bases. Germline-derived CDR1 and CDR2 are SGHNT and YYREEE (reference sequence). The CDR3 loop spans 16 amino acids. Germline trimming cut 4 bases from V and 2 bases from J; bases unmatched to any gene: 9. CDR3 coding DNA: TGTGCCAGCAGCAACCGGGACAGGGGTCCCCCCTACGAGCAGTACTTC. This encodes CASSNRDRGPPYEQYF.

V is TRBV18 and J is TRBJ2-7, with 11 nucleotides matching TRBD2. Germline loops: CDR1 KGHSH, CDR2 LQKENI. This CDR3 has 14 amino acids. The V gene end was trimmed by 8 bases and the J gene end by 5 bases; junction bases not matched to a gene: 8. This CDR3 is CASAGSGGAHEQYF. CDR3 DNA sequence: TGTGCCAGCGCTGGTAGCGGGGGGGCCCACGAGCAGTACTTC.

The chain couples TRBV7-9 to TRBJ2-1, with TRBD1 as a possible D gene (6 bases). The CDR3 extends over 13 amino acids. Trimming stripped 3 bases from V and 8 bases from J, with 11 bases between. Germline loops: CDR1 SEHNR, CDR2 FQNEAQ (reference sequence). The DNA of the CDR3 is TGTGCCAGCAGCTTTCTCAGGGGAGATGAGCAGTTCTTC. Protein: CASSFLRGDEQFF.

The V and J genes are TRBV6-5 and TRBJ1-6; D gene ambiguous. Germline CDR1 and CDR2: MNHEY and SVGAGI. The germline V and J ends were trimmed by 0 bases and 8 bases, with 11 bases remaining between them. The CDR3 spans 15 residues. The CDR3 spells CASSYSRRADSPLHF. The DNA for the CDR3 is TGTGCCAGCAGTTACTCGAGAAGGGCTGATTCACCCCTCCACTTT.

J is TRBJ1-6 and V is TRBV30; D remains ambiguous. The V end lost 0 bases, the J end lost 9 bases, and 12 bases lay between the germline ends. The V gene's germline CDR1 is GTSNPN and CDR2 SVGIG (reference sequence). CDR3 length: 14 residues. The CDR3 sequence: CAWSVQVNSSPLHF. Here the CDR3 DNA reads TGTGCCTGGAGTGTACAAGTGAATAGTTCACCCCTCCACTTT.

About this clone itself: Other DNA sequences of this sample code for an identical CDR3. The rearrangement uses TRBV6-5 and TRBJ2-6; no definite D call. The V gene lost 6 bases and the J gene lost 1 base, with 4 bases spanning the gap. Germline V CDR1 and CDR2: MNHEY, SVGAGI. This CDR3 has 13 amino acids. CDR3 residues: CASRGSGANVLTF. The CDR3 DNA reads TGTGCCAGCAGGGGATCTGGGGCCAACGTCCTGACTTTC.

This chain links TRBV7-9 with TRBJ1-5; 12 bases align to TRBD1. The CDR3 spans 16 residues. Germline lookup yields CDR1 SEHNR and CDR2 FQNEAQ (reference sequence). After removal of 3 bases from V and 3 bases from J, the junction contained 3 bases not matched to a gene. For the CDR3, the DNA is TGTGCCAGCAGCTTCGGGACAGGGGGCTTCAATCAGCCCCAGCATTTT. It codes for CASSFGTGGFNQPQHF.

The CDR3 DNA is TGCGCCAGCAGCTTGGCCGACAATTCCAACACTGAAGCTTTCTTT. Translation gives CASSLADNSNTEAFF. The chain carries TRBV5-1 and TRBJ1-1, with D unclear. Germline V gives CDR1 SGHRS, CDR2 YFSETQ. V gave up 0 bases and J gave up 2 bases, with 11 bases separating them. This CDR3 contains 15 residues.

A note on this clone: Other DNA sequences of this sample code for an identical CDR3. The chain joins TRBV18 to TRBJ1-1, with TRBD1 identical over 7 bases. Trimming cost V 3 bases and J 6 bases; bases outside gene matches: 1. The CDR3 is 12 residues long. Germline V gene sequence: CDR1 KGHSH, CDR2 LQKENI. This chain's CDR3 is CASSPQGAEAFF. The CDR3 DNA reads as TGTGCCAGCTCACCCCAGGGGGCTGAAGCTTTCTTT.

This clone was observed once. The chain has TRBV28 and TRBJ1-5; D might be TRBD1 (6 bases). V lost 6 bases to trimming and J lost 7 bases, with 19 bases between them. The CDR3 is 15 residues long. In germline, CDR1 is MDHEN, CDR2 SYDVKM. The CDR3 region has the DNA TGTGCCAGCAGGCCGACTGGGGGGGCCAGACAGCCCCAGCATTTT. Residues: CASRPTGGARQPQHF.

The chain carries TRBV30 and TRBJ2-2; no clear D. The CDR3 consists of 13 residues. From germline, CDR1 is GTSNPN and CDR2 SVGIG (reference sequence). V lost 3 bases and J lost 4, with 9 bases in between. This CDR3 reads CAWRGPSTGELFF. CDR3 in DNA: TGTGCCTGGAGAGGACCTTCCACCGGGGAGCTGTTTTTT.

This clone was found once. The sample carries other DNA sequences with the same CDR3. This chain uses TRBV27 with TRBJ2-7; 7 nucleotides match TRBD1. Germline trimming cut 3 bases from V and 1 base from J; bases unmatched to any gene: 3. Germline loops: CDR1 MNHEY, CDR2 SMNVEV (reference sequence). The CDR3 extends over 14 amino acids. CDR3 loop: CASSLRQGSYEQYF. CDR3 nucleotide sequence: TGTGCCAGCAGTTTGCGACAGGGTTCCTACGAGCAGTACTTC.

The rearrangement links TRBV5-5 to TRBJ2-7; TRBD1 is a possible D gene (5 bases). The germline V and J ends were trimmed by 4 bases and 3 bases, with 14 bases remaining between them. Germline CDR1 is SGHKS and CDR2 is YYEKEE (reference sequence). This CDR3 has 14 residues. Written as DNA, the CDR3 is TGTGCCAGCAGCGTCGACAGCAGGCTCTACGAGCAGTACTTC. Amino acids: CASSVDSRLYEQYF. Variable domain in full (rest from reference TRBV5-5 and TRBJ2-7): DAGVTQSPTHLIKTRGQQVTLRCSPISGHKSVSWYQQVLGQGPQFIFQYYEKEERGRGNFPDRFSARQFPNYSSELNVNALLLGDSALYLCASSVDSRLYEQYFGPGTRLTVT.

The chain uses TRBV5-1 and TRBJ1-6; 12 bases are shared with TRBD1. The CDR3 spans 18 residues. The V and J ends lost 1 base and 1 base, in that order; junction bases with no gene match: 3. The germline CDR1 and CDR2 sequences are SGHRS and YFSETQ. CDR3 DNA sequence: TGCGCCAGCAGCTTGAGGGGACAGGGGGCATCCTATAATTCACCCCTCCACTTT. This translates into CASSLRGQGASYNSPLHF. Filled out from reference TRBV5-1 and TRBJ1-6, the complete variable domain reads KAGVTQTPRYLIKTRGQQVTLSCSPISGHRSVSWYQQTPGQGLQFLFEYFSETQRNKGNFPGRFSGRQFSNSRSEMNVSTLELGDSALYLCASSLRGQGASYNSPLHFGNGTRLTVT.

This chain links TRBV2 with TRBJ2-7; TRBD2 aligns across 11 bases. CDR1 and CDR2 (germline): SNHLY, FYNNEI. The CDR3 contains 14 residues. V lost 6 bases to trimming and J lost 7 bases; unmatched junction nucleotides: 8. In nucleotides, the CDR3 is TGTGCCAGCAGGGCTAGCGGGGGGCCCCGGGAGCAGTACTTC. Translation: CASRASGGPREQYF.

The chain links TRBV7-9 to TRBJ2-5; D uncertain. There are 15 residues in the CDR3. V was trimmed by 7 bases and J by 2 bases, leaving 17 bases between them. Germline CDR1 and CDR2: SEHNR and FQNEAQ (reference sequence). CDR3: CASTLRPGLQETQYF. CDR3 nucleotides: TGTGCCAGCACCCTGAGGCCGGGTTTACAAGAGACCCAGTACTTC.

This clone is a singleton in its sample. The genes are TRBV13 and TRBJ2-7; 7 bases are shared with TRBD1. This CDR3 is built from 15 residues. The V gene end was trimmed by 3 bases and the J gene end by 5 bases; junction bases not matched to a gene: 10. Germline CDR1 is PRHDT and CDR2 is FYEKMQ (reference sequence). CDR3 protein: CASSFQSTGRNEQYF. The CDR3 region has the DNA TGTGCCAGCAGCTTTCAGTCGACAGGGCGGAACGAGCAGTACTTC.

This chain links TRBV29-1 with TRBJ2-1, with TRBD2 matching over 7 bases. The germline V gene has CDR1 SQVTM and CDR2 ANQGSEA. J lost 0 bases, V lost 5 bases, and 13 bases had no gene match. The CDR3 has 17 residues. The CDR3 DNA is TGCAGCGTTCCCTCTAGCGGCCTCTTAAGCTCCTACAATGAGCAGTTCTTC. Protein product: CSVPSSGLLSSYNEQFF.

The CDR3 sequence: CARSLVEENTEAFF. As DNA, the CDR3 is TGTGCCAGAAGCTTGGTTGAGGAGAACACTGAAGCTTTCTTT. The chain combines TRBV5-3 with TRBJ1-1, with D hard to call. TRBV5-3 is placed among ORFs of uncertain function. Trimming left V 0 bases short and J 1 base short, with 7 bases between. The CDR3 totals 14 residues.

This clone was picked up a small number of times. V gene TRBV6-1 combines with J gene TRBJ1-5; D is undetermined. The germline V gene encodes CDR1 MNHNS and CDR2 SASEGT. The V end lost 9 bases, the J end lost 7 bases, and 13 bases lay between the germline ends. The CDR3 has 12 residues. The CDR3: CASTWGAQPQHF. The CDR3 DNA sequence: TGTGCCAGTACATGGGGTGCGCAGCCCCAGCATTTT.

V and J are TRBV29-1 and TRBJ2-5; D might be TRBD1 or TRBD2, each matching 5 bases. The germline gives CDR1 SQVTM, CDR2 ANQGSEA. The CDR3 is 14 amino acids. V gave up 2 bases and J gave up 9 bases, with 19 bases separating them. The CDR3 DNA follows: TGCAGCGTTGAAAATGGGCTCCCCGGGGCGGCCCAGTACTTC. Translated: CSVENGLPGAAQYF.

This chain links TRBV30 with TRBJ1-1; D is unclear. V was clipped by 3 bases and J by 4 bases, with 15 bases between them. The CDR3 covers 14 residues. The V gene's germline CDR1 is GTSNPN and CDR2 SVGIG (reference sequence). The CDR3 nucleotides read TGTGCCTGGAGGGAACCGGGCAGGAGCACTGAAGCTTTCTTT. Its protein product is CAWREPGRSTEAFF.

The chain couples TRBV5-1 to TRBJ1-6; D not certain. Trimming left V 1 base short and J 5 bases short, with 4 bases between. CDR3 size: 13 residues. Per the germline V gene, CDR1 is SGHRS and CDR2 is YFSETQ. The CDR3 bases are TGCGCCAGCAGCTTGACAGATAATTCACCCCTCCACTTT. Its translation: CASSLTDNSPLHF.

This clone was counted once. This chain links TRBV10-2 with TRBJ2-6; 8 bases match TRBD2. The CDR3 is 15 amino acids. J was trimmed by 10 bases and V by 3 bases; bases with no gene match: 8. The germline CDR1 and CDR2 sequences are WSHSY and SAAADI. The CDR3 spells CASSDPTSGSNVLTF. In nucleotides, the CDR3 is TGCGCCAGCAGTGATCCCACAAGCGGGAGTAACGTCCTGACTTTC.

The V gene is TRBV5-1, the J gene TRBJ1-2, with TRBD1 identical over 12 bases. Germline V CDR1 and CDR2: SGHRS, YFSETQ. The CDR3 is 15 amino acids. With V trimmed by 4 bases and J by 3 bases, 4 bases remained unmatched. This chain's CDR3 is CASSRGQGADYGYTF. DNA of the CDR3: TGCGCCAGCAGCAGGGGACAGGGGGCGGACTATGGCTACACCTTC.